The 20 T cell receptor beta chains listed next were all sequenced from one sample in a study of blood T cell repertoires in COVID-19. The data were produced by immunoSEQ multiplex PCR, yet TCRdb's version contains in-frame clones alone and is incomplete. Of a few hundred thousand clones listed, nearly 90% are singletons. The sample was PBMCs or T cells enriched from blood (not recorded which). Receptors originate from a woman younger than 35 with acute COVID-19.

This chain joins TRBV24-1 and TRBJ2-5; D is possibly TRBD2 (5 bases). V shed 1 base and J shed 2 bases, with 10 bases lying between them. CDR3 size: 15 residues. In germline, CDR1 is KGHDR, CDR2 SFDVKD. The CDR3 coding sequence is TGTGCCACCAGTGATTTAGTGTCGGGGCAAGAGACCCAGTACTTC. It yields the protein CATSDLVSGQETQYF.

V gene TRBV5-6 combines with J gene TRBJ2-1; the match to TRBD2 covers 7 bases. The CDR3 covers 18 residues. V lost 0 bases to trimming and J lost 0 bases; unmatched junction nucleotides: 9. From germline, CDR1 is SGHDT and CDR2 YYEEEE. CDR3 sequence: CASSLEAGPQSSYNEQFF. The CDR3 DNA reads TGTGCCAGCAGCTTGGAAGCGGGGCCCCAAAGCTCCTACAATGAGCAGTTCTTC.

J is TRBJ2-1 and V is TRBV4-1, with 11 bases that match TRBD2. CDR1 MGHRA and CDR2 YSYEKL come from the germline V gene. This CDR3 is 19 amino acids long. V dropped 3 bases and J dropped 4; count of bases not matched to a gene: 14. CDR3 region: CASSHRISSGLADYNEQFF. CDR3 in DNA: TGCGCCAGCAGCCACCGAATATCATCGGGACTAGCGGATTACAATGAGCAGTTCTTC.

The J gene is TRBJ1-4, the V gene TRBV15; unclear D gene. V gave up 0 bases and J gave up 1 base, with 3 bases separating them. Germline assignment: CDR1 LNHNV and CDR2 YYDKDF (reference sequence). The CDR3 is 14 amino acids. The CDR3, as DNA: TGTGCCACCAGCAGAGACCAAACTAATGAAAAACTGTTTTTT. Translated, it gives CATSRDQTNEKLFF.

The chain combines TRBV30 with TRBJ2-2; weak D call: TRBD2 (6 bases). V gave up 5 bases and J gave up 6 bases, with 10 bases separating them. The length of the CDR3 is 12 residues. Per germline, CDR1 GTSNPN and CDR2 SVGIG (reference sequence). CDR3 nucleotides: TGTGCCTGGCAACGGAGGGCCGGGGAGCTGTTTTTT. It encodes CAWQRRAGELFF.

CDR3 sequence (DNA): TGTGCCAGCAGCTCCCAACTAGGAACCAATCATGAGCAGTTCTTC. It specifies CASSSQLGTNHEQFF. This sequence joins TRBV7-9 and TRBJ2-1, with D possibly TRBD2 on 5 matching bases. CDR1 is SEHNR and CDR2 is FQNEAQ in the germline V gene (reference sequence). This CDR3 region has 15 residues. The ends were cut back, 4 bases at V and 8 bases at J, with 18 bases in the middle.

The chain combines TRBV19 with TRBJ1-5, with 11 bases matching TRBD1. The V and J ends lost 3 bases and 0 bases, in that order; junction bases with no gene match: 16. Germline V gene lookup returns CDR1 LNHDA and CDR2 SQIVND (reference sequence). CDR3 length: 21 amino acids. CDR3 in amino acids: CASSIPSPGTGGRNSNQPQHF. CDR3 in DNA: TGTGCCAGTAGTATCCCCAGTCCCGGGACAGGGGGAAGGAATAGCAATCAGCCCCAGCATTTT.

The chain recombines TRBV10-3 with TRBJ2-7; 10 bases fit TRBD1. The CDR3 length is 15 residues. J gave up 0 bases and V 4 bases, and 3 bases lay outside the gene matches. Germline CDR1 ENHRY, CDR2 SYGVKD. The CDR3 sequence: CAISARTGGSYEQYF. CDR3 DNA: TGTGCCATCAGTGCCCGGACAGGGGGCTCCTACGAGCAGTACTTC.

This rearrangement joins TRBV3-1 (or the pseudogene TRBV3-2) to TRBJ1-2, with no clear D. Trimming removed 1 base at V and 0 bases at J, with 9 bases between. The V gene's germline CDR1 is LGHDT and CDR2 YNNKEL (reference sequence). The CDR3 is 15 amino acids. This CDR3 reads CASSQGIGANYGYTF. CDR3 in DNA: TGTGCCAGCAGCCAAGGAATCGGGGCTAACTATGGCTACACCTTC.

The chain couples TRBV6-2 or TRBV6-3 to TRBJ1-2; 8 nucleotides agree with TRBD1. Trimming took 6 bases from V and 4 from J; bases not matched to a gene: 16. The V gene's germline CDR1 is MNHEY and CDR2 SVGEGT. CDR3 length equals 17 residues. The DNA for the CDR3 is TGTGCCAGCAGCTTCTCTCCCGGGACAGGAATCCTCTATGGCTACACCTTC. This sequence encodes CASSFSPGTGILYGYTF.

Concerning this clone itself: Other DNA variants within this sample encode the same CDR3. This chain links TRBV19 with TRBJ1-4, with TRBD1 identical over 7 bases. CDR3 size: 14 residues. Germline values: CDR1 LNHDA, CDR2 SQIVND (reference sequence). The J segment lost 5 bases and the V segment lost 4 bases, leaving 4 bases of the junction unmatched. CDR3 sequence (DNA): TGTGCCAGTAGTACGCGACAGGGCAATGAAAAACTGTTTTTT. Translation gives CASSTRQGNEKLFF.

DNA for the CDR3: TGTGCCAGCAGTTTGATGGCGAACACTGAAGCTTTCTTT. Amino acid sequence: CASSLMANTEAFF. This chain links TRBV27 with TRBJ1-1; unclear D gene. The CDR3 is 13 residues long. Germline V gene sequence: CDR1 MNHEY, CDR2 SMNVEV (reference sequence). V lost 3 bases, J lost 1 base, and 6 bases lay in between.

The chain couples TRBV7-8 to TRBJ1-1, with a weak D call TRBD1 (6 bases). Per germline, CDR1 SGHVS and CDR2 FQNEAQ. The CDR3 runs 13 residues. V dropped 6 bases and J dropped 5 bases, with 13 bases sitting between them. The CDR3: CASSAGGRTEAFF. Here the CDR3 DNA reads TGTGCCAGCAGTGCGGGGGGCCGGACTGAAGCTTTCTTT.

The V and J genes are TRBV30 and TRBJ1-2; 9 positions match TRBD1. This CDR3 region has 16 residues. Germline V CDR1 and CDR2: GTSNPN, SVGIG (reference sequence). With V trimmed by 5 bases and J by 3 bases, 13 bases remained unmatched. CDR3 nucleotides: TGTGCCTGGGATACCGGGACAGGGACCTCTCACTATGGCTACACCTTC. Its translation: CAWDTGTGTSHYGYTF.

The J gene is TRBJ1-1, the V gene TRBV27, with 10 bases aligning to TRBD1. The germline V gene has CDR1 MNHEY and CDR2 SMNVEV (reference sequence). The V gene end was trimmed by 6 bases and the J gene end by 3 bases; junction bases not matched to a gene: 7. CDR3 length equals 15 residues. CDR3 in amino acids: CASRGDRGWYTEAFF. The CDR3, as DNA: TGTGCCAGCAGGGGGGACAGGGGATGGTACACTGAAGCTTTCTTT.

V gene TRBV3-1 (or the pseudogene TRBV3-2) combines with J gene TRBJ1-5; 7 bases are shared with TRBD1. The V gene end was trimmed by 4 bases and the J gene end by 3 bases; junction bases not matched to a gene: 3. This CDR3 region has 14 residues. Germline-derived CDR1 and CDR2 are LGHDT and YNNKEL (reference sequence). The CDR3 bases are TGTGCCAGCAGCCGCGGGACAGCCAATCAGCCCCAGCATTTT. Translated, it gives CASSRGTANQPQHF.

This clone was counted a single time. This same CDR3 is encoded by further DNA sequences in the sample. The chain links TRBV28 to TRBJ2-7; D might be TRBD1 (7 bases). V dropped 2 bases and J dropped 5 bases, with 13 bases sitting between them. The length of the CDR3 is 14 residues. Looked up from germline, CDR1 is MDHEN and CDR2 is SYDVKM. The CDR3 loop is CASSLAGGGNEQYF. CDR3 bases: TGTGCCAGCAGTTTAGCAGGGGGAGGCAACGAGCAGTACTTC. Filled out from reference TRBV28 and TRBJ2-7, the complete variable domain reads DVKVTQSSRYLVKRTGEKVFLECVQDMDHENMFWYRQDPGLGLRLIYFSYDVKMKEKGDIPEGYSVSREKKERFSLILESASTNQTSMYLCASSLAGGGNEQYFGPGTRLTVT.

This clone has a handful of counts. The chain is built from TRBV27 and TRBJ2-3; D may be TRBD2 (5 bases). Germline CDR1 reads MNHEY; CDR2 reads SMNVEV (reference sequence). V was trimmed by 4 bases and J by 0 bases, leaving 8 bases between them. This CDR3 region has 14 residues. This chain's CDR3 is CASSSRTSTDTQYF. For the CDR3, the DNA is TGTGCCAGCAGTTCCAGGACTAGCACAGATACGCAGTATTTT.

This clone was detected once. The J gene is TRBJ2-2, the V gene TRBV16, with D unclear. CDR1 and CDR2 (germline): KGHSY, FQNENV. The CDR3 runs 15 residues. V dropped 2 bases and J dropped 2 bases, with 9 bases sitting between them. The CDR3 region is CASSQVLLNTGELFF. The CDR3 DNA reads as TGTGCCAGCAGCCAAGTCCTTCTTAACACCGGGGAGCTGTTTTTT.

This clone was observed once. The chain employs TRBV19 and TRBJ2-6; D gene unclear. Trimming removed 3 bases at V and 0 bases at J, with 12 bases between. CDR3 length: 17 amino acids. The germline V gene encodes CDR1 LNHDA and CDR2 SQIVND (reference sequence). The CDR3 spells CASSILAVRSGANVLTF. DNA of the CDR3: TGTGCCAGTAGTATTTTGGCAGTACGCTCTGGGGCCAACGTCCTGACTTTC.